This entry lists 23 T cell receptor beta chains sequenced from one sample in a study of cytotoxic CD8 clonotypes in ibrutinib-treated CLL. TCRdb keeps only in-frame clones here, not all; method: immunoSEQ multiplex PCR. The table lists some 150,000 clones, more than 75% of them singletons. This specimen was PBMCs, taken after 24 months of ibrutinib treatment. The receptor set was obtained from a human donor with chronic lymphocytic leukemia.

The CDR3 coding sequence is TGCAGTGCCATCGACAGGTTGGGGCAGTATTTT. Its translation is CSAIDRLGQYF. The J gene is TRBJ2-3, the V gene TRBV20-1; D might be TRBD1 (6 bases). V was clipped by 6 bases and J by 11 bases, with 15 bases between them. The germline V gene has CDR1 DFQATT and CDR2 SNEGSKA (reference sequence). The CDR3 runs 11 residues.

This clone has a handful of counts. This chain uses TRBV4-2 with TRBJ1-2; 10 positions match TRBD1. The CDR3 sequence is 14 residues long. The germline CDR1 and CDR2 sequences are LGHNA and YNFKEQ. The J segment lost 3 bases and the V segment lost 4 bases, leaving 2 bases of the junction unmatched. The CDR3 region is CASSPGTGDYGYTF. CDR3 coding DNA: TGTGCCAGCAGCCCCGGGACAGGGGACTATGGCTACACCTTC.

V and J are TRBV7-2 and TRBJ2-1; TRBD1 agrees at 10 bases. Germline V lookup: CDR1 SGHTA, CDR2 FQGNSA. The V and J ends lost 1 base and 9 bases, in that order; junction bases with no gene match: 6. CDR3 size: 15 residues. The CDR3 nucleotides are TGTGCCAGCAGCTTAGGCGGACAGGGGGAGGGTGAGCAGTTCTTC. Amino acid sequence: CASSLGGQGEGEQFF.

The CDR3 coding sequence is TGTGCCAGCGATAGTAACTATGGCTACACCTTC. Protein sequence: CASDSNYGYTF. This chain uses TRBV28 with TRBJ1-2, with D unresolved. Germline CDR1 is MDHEN and CDR2 is SYDVKM. V lost 8 bases and J lost 1, with 5 bases in between. The CDR3 contains 11 residues.

The chain uses TRBV7-2 and TRBJ1-4; perhaps TRBD1 as D (6 bases). The CDR3 runs 16 residues. Germline CDR1 SGHTA, CDR2 FQGNSA. Trimming took off 5 bases at V and 1 base at J, with 14 bases between the two ends. The CDR3 protein is CASSQLGAGTNEKLFF. The CDR3 DNA follows: TGTGCCAGCAGCCAGCTGGGGGCGGGAACTAATGAAAAACTGTTTTTT.

This clone appeared many times. V gene TRBV2 combines with J gene TRBJ2-1; no clear D gene. V gave up 3 bases and J gave up 9 bases, with 9 bases separating them. Germline V gene lookup returns CDR1 SNHLY and CDR2 FYNNEI. The CDR3 length is 12 residues. The CDR3 DNA follows: TGTGCCAGCAGTGAGGGGTACGGTGAGCAGTTCTTC. Translated, it gives CASSEGYGEQFF.

This rearrangement joins TRBV19 to TRBJ2-7; the match to TRBD2 covers 8 bases. Germline CDR1 reads LNHDA; CDR2 reads SQIVND (reference sequence). The CDR3 sequence is 13 residues long. V was clipped by 9 bases and J by 0 bases; unmatched bases: 4. CDR3 amino acids: CASSGTSSYEQYF. DNA of the CDR3: TGTGCCAGCTCCGGGACTAGCTCCTACGAGCAGTACTTC.

This sequence joins TRBV9 and TRBJ2-7; D remains unclear. CDR3 length: 12 residues. The V end lost 7 bases, the J end lost 6 bases, and 14 bases lay between the germline ends. Germline V gene data show CDR1 as SGDLS and CDR2 as YYNGEE. The CDR3 nucleotides read TGTGCCAGCCACCCCGCCGTGGGCGAGCAGTACTTC. This gives the protein CASHPAVGEQYF.

This clone came up many times. One end of the junction does not line up with germline, which may come from a read error. The sample carries other DNA sequences with the same CDR3. The chain links TRBV7-2 to TRBJ2-7; 12 positions agree with TRBD2. Germline CDR1 SGHTA, CDR2 FQGNSA. The CDR3 extends over 14 amino acids. Written as DNA, the CDR3 is TGTGCCAGCAGCCTAGCGGGAGGGCCCTACGAGCAGTACTTC. It is translated as CASSLAGGPYEQYF.

The chain employs TRBV28 and TRBJ1-2; 11 nucleotides match TRBD1. The germline V gene encodes CDR1 MDHEN and CDR2 SYDVKM. Trimming took 5 bases from V and 5 from J; bases not matched to a gene: 10. This CDR3 spans 16 amino acids. CDR3 residues: CASSPPDRGRGYGYTF. CDR3 DNA sequence: TGTGCCAGCAGTCCCCCGGACAGGGGGCGCGGGTATGGCTACACCTTC.

This clone was found once. The same CDR3 arises from other DNA sequences in this sample as well. The chain has TRBV2 and TRBJ1-1; D possibly corresponds to TRBD1 (5 bases). CDR1 and CDR2 from the germline V gene are SNHLY and FYNNEI. Trimming shortened V by 3 bases and J by 4 bases, and 9 bases separated the two germline ends. CDR3 length: 13 residues. Here the CDR3 reads CASSEGGGTEAFF. The DNA of the CDR3 is TGTGCCAGCAGTGAGGGGGGAGGCACTGAAGCTTTCTTT.

The chain links TRBV14 to TRBJ1-1, with D maybe TRBD1 (5 bases). The CDR3 loop spans 14 amino acids. Trimming stripped 6 bases from V and 1 base from J, with 12 bases between. CDR1 and CDR2 from the germline V gene are SGHDN and FVKESK. CDR3 residues: CASRPLQANTEAFF. As DNA, the CDR3 is TGTGCCAGCAGACCCTTACAGGCGAACACTGAAGCTTTCTTT.

This clone was counted a few times. The chain links TRBV7-9 to TRBJ1-1; a weak D match, TRBD1 (5 bases). The CDR3 is made up of 15 amino acids. Trimming removed 0 bases from V and 4 bases from J, with 12 bases in between. Germline V gene data show CDR1 as SEHNR and CDR2 as FQNEAQ (reference sequence). CDR3 sequence reads: CASSLATGGPTEAFF. DNA of the CDR3: TGTGCCAGCAGCTTAGCGACGGGGGGACCCACTGAAGCTTTCTTT.

This sequence joins TRBV14 and TRBJ2-5; 8 nucleotides agree with TRBD2. The trim removed 4 bases at V and 5 bases at J, leaving 6 bases unmatched. This CDR3 is 14 amino acids long. Germline V gene lookup returns CDR1 SGHDN and CDR2 FVKESK. Here the CDR3 DNA reads TGTGCCAGCAGCCTCGGAGGCGGGGGGGAGACCCAGTACTTC. Protein: CASSLGGGGETQYF. The full variable domain, with the rest looked up from reference TRBV14 and TRBJ2-5, is EAGVTQFPSHSVIEKGQTVTLRCDPISGHDNLYWYRRVMGKEIKFLLHFVKESKQDESGMPNNRFLAERTGGTYSTLKVQPAELEDSGVYFCASSLGGGGETQYFGPGTRLLVL.

This chain connects TRBV11-2 to TRBJ1-1; D uncertain. The CDR3 runs to 14 residues. Germline values: CDR1 SGHAT, CDR2 FQNNGV. The V end lost 5 bases, the J end lost 5 bases, and 15 bases lay between the germline ends. The CDR3 is CASSTPLGKTEAFF. The CDR3 nucleotides read TGTGCCAGCAGCACCCCTCTGGGTAAGACTGAAGCTTTCTTT.

The V and J genes are TRBV30 and TRBJ2-1; D is undetermined. This CDR3 is built from 12 residues. V was pared by 4 bases and J by 15 bases, with 19 bases between. CDR1 is GTSNPN and CDR2 is SVGIG in the germline V gene (reference sequence). CDR3 sequence (DNA): TGTGCCTGGACCCCGGGTGGCCCCCGGGCGTTCTTC. Amino acids: CAWTPGGPRAFF. The entire variable domain, with the rest obtained from reference TRBV30 and TRBJ2-1, is as follows: SQTIHQWPATLVQPVGSPLSLECTVEGTSNPNLYWYRQAAGRGLQLLFYSVGIGQISSEVPQNLSASRPQDRQFILSSKKLLLSDSGFYLCAWTPGGPRAFFGPGTRLTVL.

This chain links TRBV6-5 with TRBJ2-1; 12 bases agree with TRBD2. The J segment lost 10 bases and the V segment lost 6 bases, leaving 13 bases of the junction unmatched. This CDR3 has 16 residues. The germline gives CDR1 MNHEY, CDR2 SVGAGI. This chain's CDR3 is CASSYLAGGPRGEQFF. The DNA for the CDR3 is TGTGCCAGCAGCTACCTAGCGGGAGGGCCCAGGGGGGAGCAGTTCTTC.

The chain couples TRBV4-3 to TRBJ1-2; D is possibly TRBD1 (5 bases). Trimming stripped 1 base from V and 4 bases from J, with 13 bases between. Looked up from germline, CDR1 is LGHNA and CDR2 is YSLEER. This CDR3 has 15 amino acids. Here the CDR3 reads CASSQGLGDAYGYTF. The CDR3 DNA reads TGCGCCAGCAGCCAAGGGCTGGGGGATGCCTATGGCTACACCTTC.

A single count supports this clone. The chain recombines TRBV19 with TRBJ2-2; D gene unclear. CDR3 length equals 16 residues. V shed 4 bases and J shed 5 bases, with 17 bases lying between them. The germline V gene encodes CDR1 LNHDA and CDR2 SQIVND (reference sequence). As DNA, the CDR3 is TGTGCCAGTAGTAGTTCGGCCCGGACGCTAACCGGGGAGCTGTTTTTT. It specifies CASSSSARTLTGELFF.

This chain uses TRBV4-1 with TRBJ2-5; 7 nucleotides agree with TRBD2. Germline CDR1 reads MGHRA; CDR2 reads YSYEKL. With 1 base clipped from V and 4 bases from J, the junction kept 9 bases outside the gene matches. The CDR3 is 16 residues long. This CDR3 is CASSQGPQASGETQYF. The CDR3 DNA is TGCGCCAGCAGCCAAGGACCCCAGGCTAGCGGAGAGACCCAGTACTTC.

The chain carries TRBV7-9 and TRBJ2-1; 14 bases are a match to TRBD2. Germline V gene data show CDR1 as SEHNR and CDR2 as FQNEAQ (reference sequence). With V trimmed by 4 bases and J by 7 bases, 3 bases remained unmatched. The CDR3 has 15 residues. CDR3: CASSWGTSGRNEQFF. CDR3 sequence (DNA): TGTGCCAGCAGCTGGGGGACTAGCGGGAGAAATGAGCAGTTCTTC.

The CDR3: CASSNSNEQFF. For the CDR3, the DNA is TGCGCCAGCAGCAATAGCAATGAGCAGTTCTTC. This chain uses TRBV5-1 with TRBJ2-1, with D unresolved. The CDR3 extends over 11 amino acids. V gave up 4 bases and J gave up 6 bases, with 5 bases separating them. CDR1 and CDR2 from the germline V gene are SGHRS and YFSETQ.

The genes are TRBV19 and TRBJ1-2, with D unclear. Germline V gene lookup returns CDR1 LNHDA and CDR2 SQIVND (reference sequence). V dropped 5 bases and J dropped 4 bases, with 17 bases sitting between them. The CDR3 consists of 15 residues. DNA of the CDR3: TGTGCCAGTAGTCCAGCCGGGCCGGGCGGCTATGGCTACACCTTC. Amino acid sequence: CASSPAGPGGYGYTF.